A single TCR beta chain is shown here with its context. Its antigen is still unknown. The sample comes from a study of beta chain features in type 1 diabetes. Overall study results and limits: For Type 1 diabetes patients, all four CD4+ subsets carried TCRB CDR3s that were moderately but significantly shorter.

The collection from each donor was one heparinised blood draw averaging around 0.11 L. The isolated RNA, all of it, was reverse transcribed, so expressed TCRB transcripts were what got sequenced. The protocol was immunoSEQ multiplex PCR, while the TCRdb copy is restricted to in-frame clones and leaves out a portion. The sample includes about 740,000 clones, roughly 13% of them seen just once. The CDR3 is 15 residues long. Germline-derived CDR1 and CDR2 are SNHLY and FYNNEI. V shed 5 bases and J shed 2 bases, with 15 bases lying between them. The sequenced material came from naive CD4+ T cells from blood. This clonotype was obtained from a man between 18 and 29 years old with type 1 diabetes. V gene TRBV2 combines with J gene TRBJ2-5; D gene ambiguous. Here the CDR3 reads CASSPVGLPQETQYF. The CDR3 region has the DNA TGTGCCAGCAGTCCAGTTGGGCTACCTCAAGAGACCCAGTACTTC.